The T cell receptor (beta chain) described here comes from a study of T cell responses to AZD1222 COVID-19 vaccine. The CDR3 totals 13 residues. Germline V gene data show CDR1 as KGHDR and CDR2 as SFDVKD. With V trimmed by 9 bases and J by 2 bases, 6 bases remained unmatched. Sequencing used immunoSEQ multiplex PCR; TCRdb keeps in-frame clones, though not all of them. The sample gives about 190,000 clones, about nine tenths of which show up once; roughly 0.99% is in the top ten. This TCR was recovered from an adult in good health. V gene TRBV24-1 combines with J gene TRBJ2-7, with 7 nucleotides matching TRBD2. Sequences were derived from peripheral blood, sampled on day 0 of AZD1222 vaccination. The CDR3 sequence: CATGPGGTYEQYF. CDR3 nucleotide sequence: TGTGCCACCGGTCCGGGGGGAACCTACGAGCAGTACTTC.